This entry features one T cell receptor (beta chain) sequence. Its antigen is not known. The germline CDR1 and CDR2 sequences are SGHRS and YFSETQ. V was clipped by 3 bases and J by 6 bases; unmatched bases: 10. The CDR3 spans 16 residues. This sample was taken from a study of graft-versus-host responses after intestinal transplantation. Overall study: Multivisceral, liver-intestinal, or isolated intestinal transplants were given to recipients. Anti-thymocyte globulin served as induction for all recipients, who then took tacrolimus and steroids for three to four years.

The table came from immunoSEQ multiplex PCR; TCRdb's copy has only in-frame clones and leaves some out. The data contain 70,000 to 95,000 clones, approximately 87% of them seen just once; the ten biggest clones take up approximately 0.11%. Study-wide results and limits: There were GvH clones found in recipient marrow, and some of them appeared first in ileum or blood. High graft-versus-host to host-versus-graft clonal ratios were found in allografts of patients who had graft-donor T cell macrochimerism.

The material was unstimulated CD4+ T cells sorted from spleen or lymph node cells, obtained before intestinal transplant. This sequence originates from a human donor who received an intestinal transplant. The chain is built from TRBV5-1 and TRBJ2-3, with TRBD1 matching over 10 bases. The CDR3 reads CASSWGGTGAEDTQYF. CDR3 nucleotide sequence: TGCGCCAGCAGCTGGGGCGGGACAGGGGCTGAGGATACGCAGTATTTT.